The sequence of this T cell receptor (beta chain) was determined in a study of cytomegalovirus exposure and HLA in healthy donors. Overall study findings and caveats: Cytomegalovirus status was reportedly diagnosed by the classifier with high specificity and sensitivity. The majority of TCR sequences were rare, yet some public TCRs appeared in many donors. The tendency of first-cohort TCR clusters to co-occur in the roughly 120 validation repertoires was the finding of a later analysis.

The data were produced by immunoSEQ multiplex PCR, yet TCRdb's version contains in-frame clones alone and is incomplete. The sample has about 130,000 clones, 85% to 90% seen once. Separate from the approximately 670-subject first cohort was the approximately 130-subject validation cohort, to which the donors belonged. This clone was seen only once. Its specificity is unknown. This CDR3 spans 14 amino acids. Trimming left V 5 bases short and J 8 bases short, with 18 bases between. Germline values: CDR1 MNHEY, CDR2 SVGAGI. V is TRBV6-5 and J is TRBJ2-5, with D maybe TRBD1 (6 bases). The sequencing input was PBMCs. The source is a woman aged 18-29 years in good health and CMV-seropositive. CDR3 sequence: CASSKGDPGDTQYF. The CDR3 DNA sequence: TGTGCCAGCAGTAAGGGGGACCCTGGAGACACCCAGTACTTC.